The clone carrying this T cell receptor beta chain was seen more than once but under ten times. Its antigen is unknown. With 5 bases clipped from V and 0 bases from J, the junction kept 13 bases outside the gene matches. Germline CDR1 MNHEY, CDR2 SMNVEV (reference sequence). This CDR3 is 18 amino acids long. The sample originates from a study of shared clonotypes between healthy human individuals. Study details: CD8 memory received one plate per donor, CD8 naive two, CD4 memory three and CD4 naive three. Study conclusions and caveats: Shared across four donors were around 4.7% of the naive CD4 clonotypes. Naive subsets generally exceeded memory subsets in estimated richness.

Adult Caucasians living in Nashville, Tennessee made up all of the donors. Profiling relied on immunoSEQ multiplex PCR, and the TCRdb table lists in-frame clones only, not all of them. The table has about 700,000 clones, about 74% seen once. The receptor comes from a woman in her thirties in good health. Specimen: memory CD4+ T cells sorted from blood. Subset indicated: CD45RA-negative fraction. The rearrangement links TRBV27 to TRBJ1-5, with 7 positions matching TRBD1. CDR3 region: CASSKITGQAYSNQPQHF. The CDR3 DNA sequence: TGTGCCAGCAGTAAAATAACCGGACAGGCCTATAGCAATCAGCCCCAGCATTTT.